What follows are 29 T cell receptor beta chains derived from one specimen sequenced in a study of T cell repertoires in cytomegalovirus infection. TCRdb independently ran MiXCR on the reads; one entry per CDR3 protein. The sample includes around 310,000 distinct CDR3 sequences, roughly 29% of them seen just once. No antigen has been assigned to these receptors. This specimen was cultured PBMCs, taken from culture after CMV antigen stimulation. These receptors were obtained from a human donor in good health (CMV status not recorded). Some clones in this sample may be carry-over from other donors' samples.

The J gene is TRBJ1-1, the V gene TRBV27; 7 nucleotides match TRBD1. Germline CDR1 and CDR2: MNHEY and SMNVEV (reference sequence). CDR3 length equals 11 residues. The junction had 5 bases not matched to a gene; V was cut back by 4 bases and J by 12 bases. CDR3 coding DNA: TGTGCCAGCAGTTCTTCAGGGGGAACTTTCTTT. Translated: CASSSSGGTFF.

This clonotype was seen many times. This rearrangement joins TRBV7-9 to TRBJ1-2; D remains unclear. Looked up from germline, CDR1 is SEHNR and CDR2 is FQNEAQ (reference sequence). The CDR3 consists of 14 residues. Trimming took off 7 bases at V and 3 bases at J, with 15 bases between the two ends. The DNA for the CDR3 is TGTGCCAGCACCTCGTCGGACCGGGACTATGGCTACACCTTC. Amino acid sequence: CASTSSDRDYGYTF.

This clonotype was counted only a few times. This chain links TRBV20-1 with TRBJ2-3, with 7 bases fitting TRBD2. Germline-derived CDR1 and CDR2 are DFQATT and SNEGSKA (reference sequence). The CDR3 is 15 residues long. V gave up 2 bases and J gave up 6 bases; unmatched junction bases: 11. In DNA, the CDR3 is TGCAGTGCTAGAAACCCCAGGACTAGTGGCGATACGCAGTATTTT. Its translation: CSARNPRTSGDTQYF.

The V and J genes are TRBV6-1 and TRBJ2-7; 11 bases line up with TRBD1. Germline V gene lookup returns CDR1 MNHNS and CDR2 SASEGT. The CDR3 length is 15 residues. The J segment lost 4 bases and the V segment lost 6 bases, leaving 8 bases of the junction unmatched. CDR3 region: CASRPGQGAKYEQYF. The CDR3 coding sequence is TGTGCCAGCAGACCTGGACAGGGGGCAAAGTACGAGCAGTACTTC.

This chain uses TRBV28 with TRBJ1-5; maybe TRBD1 (5 bases). The ends were cut back, 7 bases at V and 1 base at J, with 26 bases in the middle. Per the germline V gene, CDR1 is MDHEN and CDR2 is SYDVKM. The CDR3 consists of 19 residues. The CDR3 DNA sequence: TGTGCCAGCACCATTGCCGGGGGTATCAGGAGACAGAGCAATCAGCCCCAGCATTTT. As protein: CASTIAGGIRRQSNQPQHF.

This clonotype showed up many times. This rearrangement joins TRBV7-8 to TRBJ2-2, with D hard to call. CDR3 length: 14 residues. CDR1 is SGHVS and CDR2 is FQNEAQ in the germline V gene. V lost 5 bases and J 5 bases, leaving 12 bases between the germline ends. The CDR3 DNA sequence: TGTGCCAGCAGCCCTAGTAGGCAGACCGGGGAGCTGTTTTTT. Its translation: CASSPSRQTGELFF.

In this sample, this clonotype turned up many times. This sequence joins TRBV19 and TRBJ2-3, with no clear D. V lost 4 bases and J lost 5, with 10 bases in between. CDR1 is LNHDA and CDR2 is SQIVND in the germline V gene (reference sequence). This CDR3 spans 13 amino acids. DNA of the CDR3: TGTGCCAGTAGTACCCAGAAGGGAGATACGCAGTATTTT. This sequence encodes CASSTQKGDTQYF.

V gene TRBV19 combines with J gene TRBJ2-5; D not resolved. This CDR3 region has 14 residues. V lost 1 base and J lost 2, with 8 bases in between. Germline loops: CDR1 LNHDA, CDR2 SQIVND (reference sequence). CDR3 sequence (DNA): TGTGCCAGTAGTATAGGCCAACTACAAGAGACCCAGTACTTC. Translated: CASSIGQLQETQYF.

The gene calls are TRBV4-1 and TRBJ2-7, with D maybe TRBD2 (6 bases). Trimming took 0 bases from V and 4 from J, leaving 13 bases between them. The CDR3 is 15 amino acids. Germline CDR1 reads MGHRA; CDR2 reads YSYEKL. This CDR3 is CASSQDMPGVYEQYF. The CDR3 bases are TGCGCCAGCAGCCAAGATATGCCGGGGGTATACGAGCAGTACTTC.

The rearrangement joins TRBV11-2 to TRBJ2-2; D is perhaps TRBD1 (6 bases). There are 17 residues in the CDR3. The germline V and J ends were trimmed by 5 bases and 1 base, with 17 bases remaining between them. CDR1 is SGHAT and CDR2 is FQNNGV in the germline V gene. CDR3 amino acids: CASSQIGQLKNTGELFF. CDR3 sequence (DNA): TGTGCCAGCAGCCAAATCGGACAGCTAAAGAACACCGGGGAGCTGTTTTTT.

In this sample, this clonotype turned up a few times. The chain recombines TRBV7-9 with TRBJ2-7; no clear D. The CDR3 totals 16 residues. Germline CDR1 reads SEHNR; CDR2 reads FQNEAQ (reference sequence). V was pared by 2 bases and J by 6 bases, with 20 bases between. This chain's CDR3 is CASSLRVPTRLSEQYF. The CDR3 nucleotides are TGTGCCAGCAGCTTACGGGTCCCGACCCGGTTGAGCGAGCAGTACTTC. The full variable domain, with the rest looked up from reference TRBV7-9 and TRBJ2-7, is DTGVSQNPRHKITKRGQNVTFRCDPISEHNRLYWYRQTLGQGPEFLTYFQNEAQLEKSRLLSDRFSAERPKGSFSTLEIQRTEQGDSAMYLCASSLRVPTRLSEQYFGPGTRLTVT.

Regarding this clonotype: A much larger clone differs from this one at a single base, so this may be a read error. The CDR3 sequence is CASSLSAGKQPQHF. Written as DNA, the CDR3 is TGTGCCAGCAGCTTAAGCGCAGGCAAGCAGCCCCAGCATTTT. The V gene is TRBV7-8, the J gene TRBJ1-5; no reliable D call. There are 14 residues in the CDR3. Germline V gives CDR1 SGHVS, CDR2 FQNEAQ.

The rearrangement links TRBV4-1 to TRBJ1-4, with D perhaps TRBD1 (5 bases). The germline V and J ends were trimmed by 3 bases and 5 bases, with 13 bases remaining between them. The CDR3 has 15 residues. CDR1 is MGHRA and CDR2 is YSYEKL in the germline V gene. The DNA for the CDR3 is TGCGCCAGCAGCCAGGCCGGGACCGAGAATGAAAAACTGTTTTTT. Protein: CASSQAGTENEKLFF.

The sample holds a few counts of this clonotype. The CDR3 DNA follows: TGTGCCAGTACGACCGGGACAGACTATGGCTACACCTTC. It is translated as CASTTGTDYGYTF. The V gene is TRBV19, the J gene TRBJ1-2; 7 bases map to TRBD1. With V trimmed by 7 bases and J by 3 bases, 5 bases remained unmatched. This CDR3 is 13 amino acids long. Germline V gives CDR1 LNHDA, CDR2 SQIVND (reference sequence). Full variable domain (remainder filled in from reference TRBV19 and TRBJ1-2): DGGITQSPKYLFRKEGQNVTLSCEQNLNHDAMYWYRQDPGQGLRLIYYSQIVNDFQKGDIAEGYSVSREKKESFPLTVTSAQKNPTAFYLCASTTGTDYGYTFGSGTRLTVV.

This sequence joins TRBV6-5 and TRBJ1-2, with D possibly matching TRBD1 (6 bases). The CDR3 extends over 14 amino acids. Germline CDR1 reads MNHEY; CDR2 reads SVGAGI. V lost 6 bases, J lost 2 bases, and 13 bases lay in between. As DNA, the CDR3 is TGTGCCAGCAGGAATCGGGGGGGCAACTATGGCTACACCTTC. It encodes CASRNRGGNYGYTF.

This chain uses TRBV12-3 or TRBV12-4 with TRBJ2-1; 7 positions agree with TRBD1. V shed 6 bases and J 3 bases; nucleotides not matched to a gene: 8. The CDR3 totals 15 residues. The CDR3 loop is CASRMGTAVYNEQFF. CDR3 in DNA: TGTGCCAGCAGGATGGGGACAGCCGTCTACAATGAGCAGTTCTTC.

This clonotype was seen at least ten times. The gene calls are TRBV7-2 and TRBJ1-5, with TRBD1 matching 8 bases. Germline CDR1 is SGHTA and CDR2 is FQGNSA. Trimming removed 5 bases from V and 0 bases from J; junction bases left unmatched: 6. The CDR3 extends over 16 amino acids. CDR3: CASSLTGGYSNQPQHF. The CDR3 DNA reads as TGTGCCAGCAGCCTTACAGGGGGTTATAGCAATCAGCCCCAGCATTTT. Combining the CDR3 with reference TRBV7-2 and TRBJ1-5 gives the whole variable domain GAGVSQSPSNKVTEKGKDVELRCDPISGHTALYWYRQSLGQGLEFLIYFQGNSAPDKSGLPSDRFSAERTGGSVSTLTIQRTQQEDSAVYLCASSLTGGYSNQPQHFGDGTRLSIL.

This clonotype was counted only a few times. The CDR3 coding sequence is TGTGCCAGCAGTCCGTTGAACAGGGCCCTAGCCAAAAACATTCAGTACTTC. As protein: CASSPLNRALAKNIQYF. The V gene is TRBV6-2 or TRBV6-3, the J gene TRBJ2-4; the D gene is possibly TRBD1 (6 bases). Per the germline V gene, CDR1 is MNHEY and CDR2 is SVGEGT. V shed 5 bases and J shed 0 bases, with 17 bases lying between them. The CDR3 covers 17 residues.

Turning to this clonotype: One end of the junction is discordant with germline, which a read error may explain. This sequence joins TRBV7-6 and TRBJ2-7; no clear D. The CDR3 loop spans 12 amino acids. Germline V lookup: CDR1 SGHVS, CDR2 FNYEAQ. The CDR3 DNA is TGTGCCAACAGCGCCTCCAGTTACGAGCAGTACTTC. It translates to CANSASSYEQYF.

The rearrangement links TRBV7-2 to TRBJ2-7; 8 bases agree with TRBD2. The length of the CDR3 is 14 residues. Looked up from germline, CDR1 is SGHTA and CDR2 is FQGNSA. Trimming at V came to 3 bases and at J to 4 bases, leaving 5 bases not matched to a gene. CDR3 loop: CASSFQAGEYEQYF. The DNA of the CDR3 is TGTGCCAGCAGCTTCCAAGCGGGAGAATACGAGCAGTACTTC. Full variable domain (remainder filled in from reference TRBV7-2 and TRBJ2-7): GAGVSQSPSNKVTEKGKDVELRCDPISGHTALYWYRQSLGQGLEFLIYFQGNSAPDKSGLPSDRFSAERTGGSVSTLTIQRTQQEDSAVYLCASSFQAGEYEQYFGPGTRLTVT.

This clonotype occurred a few times. The V gene is TRBV19, the J gene TRBJ2-5; maybe TRBD1 (6 bases). Germline CDR1 is LNHDA and CDR2 is SQIVND (reference sequence). Trimming cost V 3 bases and J 0 bases, with 11 bases left between them. This CDR3 region has 15 residues. CDR3 sequence: CASSMSRDNQETQYF. CDR3 DNA: TGTGCCAGTAGTATGAGTAGGGACAACCAAGAGACCCAGTACTTC.

The rearrangement joins TRBV7-2 to TRBJ1-2; a possible D gene is TRBD1 (6 bases). V gave up 3 bases and J gave up 2 bases, with 22 bases separating them. Germline V gene lookup returns CDR1 SGHTA and CDR2 FQGNSA. There are 18 residues in the CDR3. CDR3 residues: CASSLLTGPASMNYGYTF. DNA of the CDR3: TGTGCCAGCAGCTTGTTGACAGGTCCGGCCTCCATGAACTATGGCTACACCTTC.

This clonotype was recorded a few times. The V and J genes are TRBV12-3 or TRBV12-4 and TRBJ2-4, with a tentative D call TRBD2 (6 bases). The CDR3 is 14 residues long. Trimming removed 3 bases from V and 4 bases from J, with 10 bases in between. In DNA, the CDR3 is TGTGCCAGCAGTTTCACTAGCAGTAAAAACATTCAGTACTTC. This sequence encodes CASSFTSSKNIQYF.

This clonotype was seen a handful of times. This sequence joins TRBV3-1 and TRBJ2-3, with D perhaps TRBD2 (5 bases). This CDR3 has 17 residues. Germline V lookup: CDR1 LGHDT, CDR2 YNNKEL (reference sequence). V was pared by 5 bases and J by 3 bases, with 21 bases between. Here the CDR3 DNA reads TGTGCCAGCAGCTACAGTGTGAGGGTGTACCTTACAGATACGCAGTATTTT. Protein sequence: CASSYSVRVYLTDTQYF.

This chain uses TRBV2 with TRBJ1-6, with 9 bases matching TRBD1. The length of the CDR3 is 17 residues. CDR1 SNHLY and CDR2 FYNNEI come from the germline V gene. J lost 9 bases, V lost 2 bases, and 11 bases had no gene match. The CDR3 DNA follows: TGTGCCAGCAGTGAACAAATCGCTGGACAGGGGTTTTCACCCCTCCACTTT. Amino acids: CASSEQIAGQGFSPLHF. Variable domain in full (rest from reference TRBV2 and TRBJ1-6): EPEVTQTPSHQVTQMGQEVILRCVPISNHLYFYWYRQILGQKVEFLVSFYNNEISEKSEIFDDQFSVERPDGSNFTLKIRSTKLEDSAMYFCASSEQIAGQGFSPLHFGNGTRLTVT.

This chain links TRBV5-6 with TRBJ1-1, with D perhaps matching TRBD1 (5 bases). The germline V and J ends were trimmed by 7 bases and 0 bases, with 13 bases remaining between them. The CDR3 loop spans 14 amino acids. CDR1 SGHDT and CDR2 YYEEEE come from the germline V gene. The CDR3 DNA reads TGTGCCAGCCTACGCCGGGGGATGAACACTGAAGCTTTCTTT. Its protein product is CASLRRGMNTEAFF.

This clonotype turned up a few times. For the CDR3, the DNA is TGTGCCAGTAGCATGGACAGGAAGGGCAATGAGCAGTTCTTC. It codes for CASSMDRKGNEQFF. V usage is TRBV19 and J usage is TRBJ2-1, with TRBD1 identical over 7 bases. Germline V gene lookup returns CDR1 LNHDA and CDR2 SQIVND (reference sequence). V lost 6 bases and J lost 6; bases outside the gene matches: 8. CDR3 size: 14 residues.

This clonotype was observed a handful of times. The rearrangement uses TRBV12-3 or TRBV12-4 and TRBJ2-7, with D perhaps assigned TRBD1 or TRBD2 (6 bases each). The V end was cut by 6 bases, the J end by 5 bases, with 20 bases between. The CDR3 loop spans 15 amino acids. The CDR3 here is CASSLGGHLHHEQYF. The CDR3 nucleotides read TGTGCCAGCAGCCTGGGGGGACATCTACACCACGAGCAGTACTTC.

The V and J genes are TRBV20-1 and TRBJ1-1, with TRBD1 matching 7 bases. The ends lost 0 bases at V and 5 bases at J; junction bases unmatched: 6. This CDR3 is built from 14 residues. Germline V CDR1 and CDR2: DFQATT, SNEGSKA (reference sequence). This chain's CDR3 is CSAREGGQRTEAFF. DNA for the CDR3: TGCAGTGCTAGAGAAGGGGGACAGCGGACTGAAGCTTTCTTT.